This record concerns one T cell receptor beta chain sequence. Its target is unknown. Germline lookup yields CDR1 LNHDA and CDR2 SQIVND (reference sequence). CDR3 length: 17 residues. The ends lost 4 bases at V and 5 bases at J; junction bases unmatched: 15. This sample is drawn from a study of T cells in localized non-small cell lung cancer. Findings of the study overall: Appearances in adjacent lung were noted for a median about 50 of the top 100 tumor clones. Clonality peaked in uninvolved adjacent lung rather than tumor.

Neighbouring lung, lacking atypia, was collected no less than 2 cm away from the tumor margin. Assay: immunoSEQ multiplex PCR; the TCRdb copy retains only in-frame clones and omits some. The sample has thousands of clones, 15% seen once. This receptor was identified in a male donor aged 60 or older with stage II squamous cell lung carcinoma. Sequences were derived from normal lung tissue next to the tumor, sampled before any cancer treatment. The J gene is TRBJ2-7, the V gene TRBV19, with 9 bases aligning to TRBD1. The CDR3 reads CASSSQTLGQGRNEQYF. The CDR3 nucleotides are TGTGCCAGTAGTAGCCAGACTTTGGGACAGGGTAGGAACGAGCAGTACTTC.